This entry lists 3 T cell receptor beta chains sequenced from one sample in a study of blood T cell repertoires in COVID-19. Measured with immunoSEQ multiplex PCR; TCRdb has only the in-frame clones, and not every one. The sample holds more than 95,000 clones, around 81% seen once. Sequencing used peripheral blood. Receptor source: a man aged 25 to 45 with COVID-19, enrolled during active disease.

The V and J genes are TRBV29-1 and TRBJ2-3, with 10 nucleotides matching TRBD2. After removal of 6 bases from V and 7 bases from J, the junction contained 10 bases not matched to a gene. CDR3 length equals 14 residues. Per germline, CDR1 SQVTM and CDR2 ANQGSEA. The CDR3 region is CSVELTSGVNTQYF. The CDR3 nucleotides read TGCAGCGTGGAACTTACTAGCGGGGTAAATACGCAGTATTTT.

This clone has just a few counts. V gene TRBV19 combines with J gene TRBJ2-3, with TRBD2 matching 11 bases. Per germline, CDR1 LNHDA and CDR2 SQIVND (reference sequence). CDR3 length: 16 residues. V was pared by 4 bases and J by 1 base, with 4 bases of the junction left unmatched. The CDR3 nucleotides read TGTGCCAGTAGTAAGCCGACTAGCGGGGGCACAGATACGCAGTATTTT. The encoded protein is CASSKPTSGGTDTQYF. The variable domain in full, completed from reference TRBV19 and TRBJ2-3, reads DGGITQSPKYLFRKEGQNVTLSCEQNLNHDAMYWYRQDPGQGLRLIYYSQIVNDFQKGDIAEGYSVSREKKESFPLTVTSAQKNPTAFYLCASSKPTSGGTDTQYFGPGTRLTVL.

This chain links TRBV7-9 with TRBJ1-6, with 7 bases that match TRBD1. The junction had 5 bases not matched to a gene; V was cut back by 4 bases and J by 5 bases. Germline lookup yields CDR1 SEHNR and CDR2 FQNEAQ (reference sequence). CDR3 length: 15 residues. The CDR3 DNA sequence: TGTGCCAGCAGCTCGACAGGGAAAAATAATTCACCCCTCCACTTT. Translating it yields CASSSTGKNNSPLHF.